This T cell receptor (beta chain) was recovered during a study of T cells in Graves' hyperthyroidism and ophthalmopathy. Study in general: Peripheral blood was secured at the point of initial diagnosis, before any treatment.

TCR beta CDR3 regions were amplified from RNA transcripts. With the HTBI primer set, the TCR CDR3 went through a first round of RT-PCR. Via MiXCR, TCRdb re-called the multiplex PCR reads, giving one row per CDR3 protein. The repertoire has 550,000 to 600,000 distinct CDR3 sequences, around 17% of them found once; the top ten carry 18%. Concerning this clonotype: The antigen is undetermined.

Germline-derived CDR1 and CDR2 are SQVTM and ANQGSEA. V was pared by 7 bases and J by 2 bases, with 5 bases of the junction left unmatched. This CDR3 is built from 14 residues. Study results and caveats: Clonotypes that were expanded in thyroid above 0.001 mostly appeared in blood too.

Sequenced: blood. The origin of this receptor is a woman between 18 and 29 years old with Graves' hyperthyroidism. The rearrangement links TRBV29-1 to TRBJ2-2, with TRBD1 matching over 9 bases. The CDR3 region is CSANRGRNTGELFF. CDR3 in DNA: TGCAGCGCTAACAGGGGGCGTAACACCGGGGAGCTGTTTTTT.